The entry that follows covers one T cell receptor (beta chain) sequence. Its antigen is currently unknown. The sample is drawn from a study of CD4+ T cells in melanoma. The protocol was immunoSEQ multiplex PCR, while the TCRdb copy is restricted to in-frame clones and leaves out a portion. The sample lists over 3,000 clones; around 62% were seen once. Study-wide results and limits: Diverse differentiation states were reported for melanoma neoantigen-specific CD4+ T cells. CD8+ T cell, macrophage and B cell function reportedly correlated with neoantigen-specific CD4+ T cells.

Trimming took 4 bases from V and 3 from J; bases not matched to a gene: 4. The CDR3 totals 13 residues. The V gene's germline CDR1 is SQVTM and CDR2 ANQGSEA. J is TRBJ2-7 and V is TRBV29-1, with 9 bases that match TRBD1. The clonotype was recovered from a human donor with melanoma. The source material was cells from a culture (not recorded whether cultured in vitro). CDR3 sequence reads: CSVVGTGIYEQYF. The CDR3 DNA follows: TGCAGCGTTGTAGGGACAGGGATCTACGAGCAGTACTTC.